Each of the 27 T cell receptor beta chains below was sequenced from the same sample in a study of T cell repertoires in ileal Crohn's disease. Measured with immunoSEQ multiplex PCR; TCRdb has only the in-frame clones, and not every one. The sample includes 4,000 to 6,000 clones, 70% to 85% of them seen just once. Sequenced material: ileal tissue. These receptors all stem from an adult with Crohn's disease.

The chain is built from TRBV4-1 and TRBJ2-7; TRBD1 might be the D (5 bases). Germline-derived CDR1 and CDR2 are MGHRA and YSYEKL. This CDR3 contains 15 residues. V shed 3 bases and J shed 3 bases, with 15 bases lying between them. CDR3 region: CASSHNDRRDYEQYF. The CDR3 nucleotides are TGCGCCAGCAGCCACAACGACAGAAGGGACTACGAGCAGTACTTC.

This rearrangement joins TRBV19 to TRBJ1-2; 7 positions agree with TRBD1. The CDR3 loop spans 13 amino acids. V shed 7 bases and J 3 bases; nucleotides not matched to a gene: 5. The germline V gene has CDR1 LNHDA and CDR2 SQIVND (reference sequence). CDR3 DNA sequence: TGTGCCAGTAACAGGGACAGTGACTATGGCTACACCTTC. This encodes CASNRDSDYGYTF.

This chain links TRBV6-6 with TRBJ2-5; D is ambiguous. This CDR3 is 14 amino acids long. Germline assignment: CDR1 MNHNY and CDR2 SVGAGI (reference sequence). Trimming removed 2 bases from V and 0 bases from J, with 7 bases in between. The CDR3 sequence is CASSYPGYQETQYF. In DNA, the CDR3 is TGTGCCAGCAGTTACCCCGGGTACCAAGAGACCCAGTACTTC.

The chain carries TRBV4-2 and TRBJ1-4, with a possible D match to TRBD1 (6 bases). The CDR3 has 17 residues. Per the germline V gene, CDR1 is LGHNA and CDR2 is YNFKEQ. Trimming removed 2 bases at V and 8 bases at J, with 21 bases between. The CDR3 is CASSQTLIGGESEKLFF. CDR3 bases: TGTGCCAGCAGCCAAACCCTAATAGGGGGGGAGTCCGAAAAACTGTTTTTT.

This clone was recorded only once. The genes are TRBV6-5 and TRBJ1-5; 7 nucleotides match TRBD1. Germline V gene data show CDR1 as MNHEY and CDR2 as SVGAGI. CDR3 size: 13 residues. The V gene end was trimmed by 5 bases and the J gene end by 7 bases; junction bases not matched to a gene: 5. Here the CDR3 reads CASSTGEYQPQHF. In DNA, the CDR3 is TGTGCCAGCAGTACAGGGGAGTACCAGCCCCAGCATTTT.

V gene TRBV19 combines with J gene TRBJ2-1; the match to TRBD2 covers 16 bases. The CDR3 extends over 16 amino acids. V lost 4 bases and J lost 6; bases outside the gene matches: 3. Germline CDR1 reads LNHDA; CDR2 reads SQIVND (reference sequence). Here the CDR3 reads CASSRGLAGGLNEQFF. The CDR3 coding sequence is TGTGCCAGTAGTAGGGGACTAGCGGGGGGGCTCAATGAGCAGTTCTTC.

This clone occurred a few times. This chain uses TRBV6-5 with TRBJ1-1, with 8 bases matching TRBD1. The CDR3 has 13 amino acids. Germline V gene lookup returns CDR1 MNHEY and CDR2 SVGAGI. Losses at the gene ends were 4 bases for V and 4 bases for J; bases not matched to a gene: 2. This CDR3 is CASSWTGLTEAFF. CDR3 sequence (DNA): TGTGCCAGCAGTTGGACAGGGCTCACTGAAGCTTTCTTT.

The chain recombines TRBV4-1 with TRBJ1-2; 11 positions match TRBD1. The germline CDR1 and CDR2 sequences are MGHRA and YSYEKL. Unmatched junction bases numbered 12, after V lost 5 bases and J lost 7 bases. The CDR3 runs to 16 residues. The CDR3: CASSAPGTGGRFGYTF. CDR3 bases: TGCGCCAGCAGCGCGCCCGGGACAGGGGGGCGTTTTGGCTACACCTTC.

V is TRBV25-1 and J is TRBJ2-1; 7 nucleotides agree with TRBD1. V lost 7 bases and J lost 10; bases outside the gene matches: 10. The CDR3 consists of 13 residues. Per germline, CDR1 MGHDK and CDR2 SYGVNS. The CDR3 is CASKTGEGREQFF. The CDR3, as DNA: TGTGCCAGCAAAACAGGGGAAGGTAGGGAGCAGTTCTTC.

This clone was picked up a small number of times. The V and J genes are TRBV18 and TRBJ1-1; weak D call: TRBD1 (5 bases). CDR3 length: 18 amino acids. Germline-derived CDR1 and CDR2 are KGHSH and LQKENI. Trimming cost V 2 bases and J 5 bases, with 24 bases left between them. The CDR3 is CASSPTIQGGGFGTEAFF. The CDR3 coding sequence is TGTGCCAGCTCACCAACCATCCAGGGAGGTGGGTTTGGTACTGAAGCTTTCTTT.

The rearrangement links TRBV5-1 to TRBJ2-7; possible D gene TRBD1, 5 bases. Germline CDR1 SGHRS, CDR2 YFSETQ. CDR3 length: 12 residues. With 4 bases removed from V and 3 bases from J, the gap between germline ends came to 8 bases. The CDR3, as DNA: TGCGCCAGCAGCGACAGCAACTACGAGCAGTACTTC. Translating gives CASSDSNYEQYF.

V and J are TRBV5-5 and TRBJ2-1; TRBD2 aligns across 8 bases. Germline values: CDR1 SGHKS, CDR2 YYEKEE (reference sequence). CDR3 size: 16 residues. Unmatched junction bases numbered 7, after V lost 0 bases and J lost 5 bases. The CDR3 region has the DNA TGTGCCAGCAGCTTGGGGCTCGGGGGGGCTAACAATGAGCAGTTCTTC. This codes for CASSLGLGGANNEQFF.

This chain links TRBV19 with TRBJ2-1, with D possibly being TRBD1 (6 bases). The CDR3 has 16 residues. The germline CDR1 and CDR2 sequences are LNHDA and SQIVND (reference sequence). V lost 3 bases and J 0 bases, leaving 12 bases between the germline ends. CDR3 DNA: TGTGCCAGTAGTATCGGCTGGGGACACTCCTACAATGAGCAGTTCTTC. Its protein product is CASSIGWGHSYNEQFF.

This chain uses TRBV6-5 with TRBJ1-4; D is perhaps TRBD1 (6 bases). CDR3 length equals 16 residues. V dropped 0 bases and J dropped 4 bases, with 12 bases sitting between them. Germline lookup yields CDR1 MNHEY and CDR2 SVGAGI. The CDR3 region has the DNA TGTGCCAGCAGTTACTCCCTGGGACATCGTAATGAAAAACTGTTTTTT. Encoded protein: CASSYSLGHRNEKLFF.

CDR3 sequence: CASRLPTGTSSPYEQYF. The CDR3 nucleotides read TGTGCCAGCAGGTTACCGACCGGGACTAGCAGCCCCTACGAGCAGTACTTC. The chain recombines TRBV5-4 with TRBJ2-7; TRBD2 matches at 9 bases. Per the germline V gene, CDR1 is SGHNT and CDR2 is YYREEE (reference sequence). This CDR3 has 17 residues. Germline trimming cut 5 bases from V and 2 bases from J; bases unmatched to any gene: 14.

CDR3: CASSSGVGVPNNSPLHF. The DNA of the CDR3 is TGTGCCAGCAGCTCGGGGGTTGGGGTCCCTAATAATTCACCCCTCCACTTT. The chain joins TRBV5-4 to TRBJ1-6, with D maybe TRBD1 (5 bases). The V gene lost 3 bases and the J gene lost 5 bases, with 18 bases spanning the gap. The CDR3 is 17 amino acids. Germline V gene sequence: CDR1 SGHNT, CDR2 YYREEE (reference sequence).

The rearrangement uses TRBV19 and TRBJ1-4, with TRBD1 matching 9 bases. The V gene's germline CDR1 is LNHDA and CDR2 SQIVND (reference sequence). The length of the CDR3 is 17 residues. Trimming removed 10 bases from V and 6 bases from J; junction bases left unmatched: 18. As DNA, the CDR3 is TGTGCCACCTCCCCAACGGTTACCGGGACAGGGTATGAAAAACTGTTTTTT. This translates into CATSPTVTGTGYEKLFF.

The chain employs TRBV6-1 and TRBJ2-3; TRBD2 matches at 16 bases. J gave up 8 bases and V 0 bases, and 8 bases lay outside the gene matches. From germline, CDR1 is MNHNS and CDR2 SASEGT. This CDR3 region has 18 residues. CDR3 nucleotides: TGTGCCAGCAGTGAAGCCGGGACTAGCGGGGGGGTTATGGGTACGCAGTATTTT. Translation: CASSEAGTSGGVMGTQYF.

V and J are TRBV5-1 and TRBJ2-2, with 7 nucleotides matching TRBD2. The germline V gene has CDR1 SGHRS and CDR2 YFSETQ. Germline trimming cut 6 bases from V and 7 bases from J; bases unmatched to any gene: 12. This CDR3 has 15 residues. The CDR3, as DNA: TGCGCCAGCACCCCCGCGGGGGTAGCCGGCGGGGAGCTGTTTTTT. Its protein is CASTPAGVAGGELFF.

This clone was found once. V usage is TRBV19 and J usage is TRBJ2-5; D possibly corresponds to TRBD2 (6 bases). Germline V gene sequence: CDR1 LNHDA, CDR2 SQIVND (reference sequence). V shed 7 bases and J shed 5 bases, with 14 bases lying between them. The CDR3 is made up of 13 amino acids. The CDR3 is CASTKEGSETQYF. The DNA for the CDR3 is TGTGCCAGTACCAAGGAGGGGTCCGAGACCCAGTACTTC.

The chain couples TRBV5-4 to TRBJ1-2; D not certain. CDR3 length equals 14 residues. Per the germline V gene, CDR1 is SGHNT and CDR2 is YYREEE (reference sequence). With 0 bases removed from V and 2 bases from J, the gap between germline ends came to 8 bases. The CDR3 is CASSLAPGNYGYTF. The CDR3, as DNA: TGTGCCAGCAGCTTGGCCCCAGGCAACTATGGCTACACCTTC.

The gene calls are TRBV11-2 and TRBJ2-7; D is possibly TRBD1 (5 bases). V dropped 3 bases and J dropped 1 base, with 13 bases sitting between them. Per germline, CDR1 SGHAT and CDR2 FQNNGV. The CDR3 extends over 15 amino acids. Here the CDR3 reads CASSFMAGKSYEQYF. The CDR3 nucleotides are TGTGCCAGCAGCTTTATGGCAGGGAAGTCCTACGAGCAGTACTTC.

This chain links TRBV12-5 with TRBJ1-5; D is undetermined. The CDR3 has 16 residues. The germline V gene encodes CDR1 LGHNT and CDR2 FRNRAP. V lost 4 bases and J 4 bases, leaving 17 bases between the germline ends. CDR3 coding DNA: TGTGCTAGTGGTTCCACCGACCGGGTTCGTAATCAGCCCCAGCATTTT. Translated: CASGSTDRVRNQPQHF.

The chain joins TRBV5-1 to TRBJ1-4; tentative D call: TRBD1 (5 bases). Deletions cut 5 bases from V and 4 bases from J, with 15 bases between. The CDR3 length is 15 residues. The V gene's germline CDR1 is SGHRS and CDR2 YFSETQ. CDR3 residues: CASSLGGTHNEKLFF. Written as DNA, the CDR3 is TGCGCCAGCAGTTTAGGCGGGACCCATAATGAAAAACTGTTTTTT.

This chain uses TRBV5-4 with TRBJ1-2, with D possibly TRBD1 on 5 matching bases. V shed 5 bases and J shed 6 bases, with 11 bases lying between them. In germline, CDR1 is SGHNT, CDR2 YYREEE (reference sequence). This CDR3 has 12 amino acids. This CDR3 is CASRQDADGYTF. The CDR3 DNA sequence: TGTGCCAGCAGACAGGACGCGGATGGCTACACCTTC.

V and J are TRBV6-4 and TRBJ1-4, with 8 bases that match TRBD1. Germline values: CDR1 MRHNA, CDR2 SNTAGT. The CDR3 has 15 residues. Unmatched junction bases numbered 9, after V lost 4 bases and J lost 8 bases. CDR3 in amino acids: CASSADRGWIEKLFF. CDR3 bases: TGTGCCAGCAGTGCAGACAGGGGATGGATAGAAAAACTGTTTTTT.

The chain carries TRBV5-4 and TRBJ2-5; tentative D call: TRBD1 (5 bases). Trimming removed 4 bases at V and 2 bases at J, with 15 bases between. The CDR3 runs 15 residues. Germline values: CDR1 SGHNT, CDR2 YYREEE (reference sequence). The CDR3 DNA follows: TGTGCCAGCAGCCCGGCGCGAGACAGTCAAGAGACCCAGTACTTC. Its protein product is CASSPARDSQETQYF.